This T cell receptor (beta chain) was identified in a study of metastatic and nonmetastatic thyroid tumors. With MiXCR, TCRdb reprocessed the PCR reads. The table has 72,000 or so clones, 18% seen once; the top ten hold 9.5% to 15%. Prior to thyroid surgery, none of the patients had received any treatment. V was trimmed by 5 bases and J by 9 bases, leaving 14 bases between them. Germline V CDR1 and CDR2: MNHNS, SASEGT. The length of the CDR3 is 13 residues. General study findings and limits: Benign nodules reportedly had significantly lower TCR beta diversity than malignant thyroid tumors in blood and tumor.

This clone showed up just a few times. The antigen remains unidentified. Sequenced sample: blood. The V call is TRBV6-1, the J call TRBJ1-3; D unresolved. The receptor was derived from a female donor with papillary thyroid cancer or a benign thyroid nodule (not recorded which). Some clones in this sample may be carry-over from other donors' samples. CDR3 loop: CASSRGRFGTIYF. CDR3 DNA sequence: TGTGCCAGCAGTAGAGGAAGGTTCGGCACCATATATTTT.